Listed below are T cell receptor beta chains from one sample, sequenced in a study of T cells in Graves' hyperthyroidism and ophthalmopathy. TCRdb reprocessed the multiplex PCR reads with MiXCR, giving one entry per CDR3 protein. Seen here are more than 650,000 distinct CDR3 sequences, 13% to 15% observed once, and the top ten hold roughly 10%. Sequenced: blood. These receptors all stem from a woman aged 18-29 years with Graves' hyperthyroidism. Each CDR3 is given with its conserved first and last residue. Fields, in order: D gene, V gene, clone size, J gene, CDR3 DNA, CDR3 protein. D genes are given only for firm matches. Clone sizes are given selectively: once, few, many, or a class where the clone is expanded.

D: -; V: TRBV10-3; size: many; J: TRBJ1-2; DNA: TGTGCCCTTAGGACAGACCCTAACTATGGCTACACCTTC; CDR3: CALRTDPNYGYTF
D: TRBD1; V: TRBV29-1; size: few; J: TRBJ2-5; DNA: TGCAGCGCCGGGACAGGGGCAGAGACCCAGTACTTC; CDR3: CSAGTGAETQYF
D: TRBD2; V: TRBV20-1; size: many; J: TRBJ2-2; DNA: TGCAGTGCTCCACTCAGCGGGAGAGGAACCGGGGAGCTGTTTTTT; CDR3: CSAPLSGRGTGELFF
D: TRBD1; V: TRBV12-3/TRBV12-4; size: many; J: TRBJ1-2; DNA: TGTGCCAGCAGTCCTAGGACAGGGGGCAATGGCTACACCTTC; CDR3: CASSPRTGGNGYTF
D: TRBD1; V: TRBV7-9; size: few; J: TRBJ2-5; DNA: TGTGCCAGCAGTCCAACCGGGACAGGGGGTGCGGAGACCCAGTACTTC; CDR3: CASSPTGTGGAETQYF
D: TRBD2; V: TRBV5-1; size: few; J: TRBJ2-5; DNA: TGCGCCAGCAGCTCGGACCTCCGGGAGGCCCAGTACTTC; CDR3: CASSSDLREAQYF
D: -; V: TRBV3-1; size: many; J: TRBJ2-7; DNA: TGTGCCAGCAGCCAAGCCAGCGGATTCAACGAGCAGTACTTC; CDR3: CASSQASGFNEQYF
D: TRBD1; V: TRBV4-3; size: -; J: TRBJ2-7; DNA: TGCGCCAGCAGCCCAGGACAGGAGAACTCCTACGAGCAGTACTTC; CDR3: CASSPGQENSYEQYF
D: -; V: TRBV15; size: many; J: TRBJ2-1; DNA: TGTGCCACCAGCAGAGCGGGAATGTCCTACAATGAGCAGTTCTTC; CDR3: CATSRAGMSYNEQFF
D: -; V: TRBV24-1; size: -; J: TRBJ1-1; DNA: TGTGCCACCAGTATTCCGGGGGCCGCTGAAGCTTTCTTT; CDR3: CATSIPGAAEAFF
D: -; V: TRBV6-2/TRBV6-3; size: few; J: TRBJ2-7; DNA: TGTGCCAGCAGTGAATGGGGGCGGACCTACGAGCAGTACTTC; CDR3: CASSEWGRTYEQYF
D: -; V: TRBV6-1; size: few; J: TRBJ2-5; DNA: TGTGCCACCAGGTACCAAGAGACCCAGTACTTC; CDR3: CATRYQETQYF
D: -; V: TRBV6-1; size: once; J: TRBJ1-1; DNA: TGTGCCAGTATGGCTAGGCCTTCCGACACTGAAGCTCTCTTT; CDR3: CASMARPSDTEALF
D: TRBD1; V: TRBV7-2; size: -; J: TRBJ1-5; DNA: TGTGCCAGCAGCTTCAGGGGGTGGGGATATCAGCCCCAGCATTTT; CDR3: CASSFRGWGYQPQHF
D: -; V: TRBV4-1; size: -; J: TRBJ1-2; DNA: TGCGCCAGCAGCCAAGTCGTAGCTAACTATGGCTACGCCTTC; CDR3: CASSQVVANYGYAF
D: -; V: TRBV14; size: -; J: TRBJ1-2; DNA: TGTGCCAGCAGCCATTGGGGCCCTCTAGGACAAAAGGACTATGGCTACACCTTC; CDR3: CASSHWGPLGQKDYGYTF
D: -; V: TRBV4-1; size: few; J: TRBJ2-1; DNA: TGCGCCAGCAGCCAAGGTGGGAAGGGAAGATGGTCCTACAATGAGCAGTTCTTC; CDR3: CASSQGGKGRWSYNEQFF
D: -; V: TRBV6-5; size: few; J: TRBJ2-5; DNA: TGTGCCAGCAGTTACTCAGGGGCTAGTCATGAGACCCAGTACTTC; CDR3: CASSYSGASHETQYF
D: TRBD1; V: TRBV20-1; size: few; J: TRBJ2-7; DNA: TGCAGTGCTAGAAGCCGGGACAGTAGCTCCTACGAGCAGTACTTC; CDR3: CSARSRDSSSYEQYF
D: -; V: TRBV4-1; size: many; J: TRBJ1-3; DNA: TGCGCCAGCAGCCAAGCCCCGGCAGGGTCAGGAAACACCATATATTTT; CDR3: CASSQAPAGSGNTIYF
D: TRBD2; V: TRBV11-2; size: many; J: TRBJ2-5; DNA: TGTGCCAGCAGCTTAGATGCGGGACTAGAAAGGTCCCAGTACTTC; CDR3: CASSLDAGLERSQYF
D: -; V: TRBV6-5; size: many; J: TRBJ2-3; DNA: TGTGCCAGCAGTTACTCGTTCCAGGACACAGATACGCAGTATTTT; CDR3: CASSYSFQDTDTQYF
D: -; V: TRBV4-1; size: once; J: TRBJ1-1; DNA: TGCGCCAGCAGCCAAGTCCCCCCGCCCACTGAAGCTTTCTTT; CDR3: CASSQVPPPTEAFF
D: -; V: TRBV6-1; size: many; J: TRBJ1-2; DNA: TGTGCCAGCAGCGTTACGGGAGCGCCTGGCTACACCTTC; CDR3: CASSVTGAPGYTF
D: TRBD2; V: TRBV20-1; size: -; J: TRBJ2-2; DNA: TGCAGTGCTACTAGCGGGGGGGGGATCGGGGAGCTGTTTTTT; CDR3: CSATSGGGIGELFF
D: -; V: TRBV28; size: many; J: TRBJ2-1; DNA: TGTGCCAGCTTCGGAGGGCGGGTCGATGAGCAGTTCTTC; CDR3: CASFGGRVDEQFF
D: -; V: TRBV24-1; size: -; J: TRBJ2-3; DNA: TGTGCCACCTCCCGGGACTCTGACTACCACACAGATACGCAGTATTTT; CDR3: CATSRDSDYHTDTQYF
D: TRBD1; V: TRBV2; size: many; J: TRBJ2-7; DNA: TGTGCCAGCAGGACCCCCCGGGACAGCTCCTACGAGCAGTACTTC; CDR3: CASRTPRDSSYEQYF
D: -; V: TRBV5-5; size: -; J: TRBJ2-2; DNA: TGTGCCAGCAGCTTGGTTTCATCCCCGAACACCGGGGAGCTGTTTTTT; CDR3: CASSLVSSPNTGELFF
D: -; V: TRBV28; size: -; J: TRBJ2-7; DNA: TGTGCCAGCCTTAACCCGGCGGCCTACGAGCAGTACTTC; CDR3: CASLNPAAYEQYF
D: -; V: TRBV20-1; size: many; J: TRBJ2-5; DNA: TGCAGTGCTACCAAGGGGGGGGAGGGCGAGACCCAGTACTTC; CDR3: CSATKGGEGETQYF
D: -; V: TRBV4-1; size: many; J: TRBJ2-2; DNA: TGCGCCAGCAGCCAGAGGCAGGGGAACACCGGGGAGCTGTTTTTT; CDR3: CASSQRQGNTGELFF
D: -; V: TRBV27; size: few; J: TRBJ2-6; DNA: TGTGCCAGCAGTGACTGGGTCGGGGCCAACGTCCTGACTTTC; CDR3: CASSDWVGANVLTF
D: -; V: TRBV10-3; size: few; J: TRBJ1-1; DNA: TGTGCCATCAGCCTCCAGGGCCTGAACACTGAAGCTTTCTTT; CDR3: CAISLQGLNTEAFF
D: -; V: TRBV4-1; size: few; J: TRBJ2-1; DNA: TGCGCCAGCAGCCAAGAGAAGCGGCCTAGCGCTGAGCAGTTCTTC; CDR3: CASSQEKRPSAEQFF
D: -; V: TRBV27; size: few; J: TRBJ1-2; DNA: TGTGCCAGCAGTTTGGGTAGGCCGGCTAACTATGGCTACACCTTC; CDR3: CASSLGRPANYGYTF
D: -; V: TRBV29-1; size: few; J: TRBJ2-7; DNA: TGCAGCGTTGTAGGGACGGCGGGGCTGAGCTCCTACGAGCAGTACTTC; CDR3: CSVVGTAGLSSYEQYF
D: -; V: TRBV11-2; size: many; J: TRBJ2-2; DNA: TGTGCCAGCAGCCGAATAGGAGGGAGGAACACCGGGGAGCTGTTTTTT; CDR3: CASSRIGGRNTGELFF
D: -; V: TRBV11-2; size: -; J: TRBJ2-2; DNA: TGTGCCAGCAGAGGGTCAGGGACGAACACCGGGGAGCTGTTTTTT; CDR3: CASRGSGTNTGELFF
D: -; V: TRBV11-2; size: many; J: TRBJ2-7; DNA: TGTGCCAGCAGCCTAGGGGCCACAGCAGGATACGAGCAGTACTTC; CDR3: CASSLGATAGYEQYF
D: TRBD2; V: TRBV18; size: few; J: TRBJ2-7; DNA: TGTGCCAGCTCACCACCAGGGACTAGCGGATCAGGGGCCTACGAGCAGTACTTC; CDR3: CASSPPGTSGSGAYEQYF
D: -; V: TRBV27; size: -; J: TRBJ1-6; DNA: TGTGCCAGCAGTCCCCGGACGGACCATTCACCCCTCCACTTT; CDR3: CASSPRTDHSPLHF